Listed below are T cell receptor beta chains from one sample, sequenced in a study of radiotherapy plus CTLA-4 blockade in lung cancer. Sequencing used immunoSEQ multiplex PCR; TCRdb keeps in-frame clones, though not all of them. The data hold approximately 33,000 clones, with approximately 78% observed a single time. Sequencing used peripheral blood, obtained from a patient treated with radiotherapy plus ipilimumab. These receptors were obtained from a human donor with non-small cell lung cancer who had stable disease on radiotherapy plus ipilimumab. Both conserved end residues are part of each CDR3. The D gene is left open where the match is weak. Part of the rows lack a size; the others show once, few, many or a class for expanded clones.

d_gene	j_gene	len	v_gene	abundance	CDR3aa	CDR3nt
-	TRBJ1-1	15	TRBV4-3	-	CASSQEIRSLTEAFF	TGCGCCAGCAGCCAAGAAATCCGATCTCTCACTGAAGCTTTCTTT
TRBD2	TRBJ2-1	16	TRBV7-6	-	CASSLASGGANNEQFF	TGTGCCAGCAGCTTAGCTAGCGGGGGGGCAAACAATGAGCAGTTCTTC
-	TRBJ1-3	14	TRBV2	-	CASKEVVSGNTIYF	TGTGCCAGCAAGGAAGTCGTCTCTGGAAACACCATATATTTT
-	TRBJ1-5	15	TRBV6-6	once	CASSYSRGGGQPQHF	TGTGCCAGCAGTTACTCGAGAGGGGGTGGGCAGCCCCAGCATTTT
-	TRBJ1-3	14	TRBV28	few	CASRLQGNLNTIYF	TGTGCCAGCAGGCTACAGGGAAATTTAAACACCATATATTTT
-	TRBJ1-1	11	TRBV29-1	-	CSVGVNTEAFF	TGCAGCGTTGGGGTGAACACTGAAGCTTTCTTT
TRBD1	TRBJ2-1	15	TRBV6-1	-	CASSGTGKGSNEQFF	TGTGCCAGCAGCGGGACAGGGAAGGGGAGCAATGAGCAGTTCTTC
-	TRBJ1-1	15	TRBV10-3	few	CASTLGTLPDTEAFF	TGTGCCAGCACCCTCGGGACCCTCCCTGACACTGAAGCTTTCTTT
-	TRBJ2-2	13	TRBV29-1	-	CSVVQTNTGELFF	TGCAGCGTTGTACAGACAAACACCGGGGAGCTGTTTTTT
-	TRBJ1-6	13	TRBV10-1	few	CASSDQYNSPLHF	TGCGCCAGCAGTGACCAGTATAATTCACCCCTCCACTTT
TRBD2	TRBJ2-3	18	TRBV6-1	-	CASSGRTSGGKGPDTQYF	TGTGCCAGCAGTGGCCGGACTAGCGGGGGGAAAGGTCCTGATACGCAGTATTTT
TRBD1	TRBJ1-1	16	TRBV5-5	-	CASSLGVWTGNTEAFF	TGTGCCAGCAGCTTGGGGGTTTGGACAGGGAACACTGAAGCTTTCTTT
TRBD1	TRBJ1-2	15	TRBV14	-	CASSLPGQGVYGYTF	TGTGCCAGCAGCCTTCCGGGACAGGGGGTCTATGGCTACACCTTC
TRBD1	TRBJ2-5	14	TRBV29-1	-	CSVEDLTGGETQYF	TGCAGCGTTGAGGACTTGACAGGGGGAGAGACCCAGTACTTC
-	TRBJ1-3	17	TRBV6-1	-	CASSESGYHFSGNTIYF	TGTGCCAGCAGTGAATCCGGTTACCACTTCTCTGGAAACACCATATATTTT
-	TRBJ1-6	14	TRBV5-6	-	CASSLAIGESPLHF	TGTGCCAGCAGCTTGGCCATCGGGGAATCACCCCTCCACTTT
TRBD1	TRBJ2-7	15	TRBV11-2	-	CASSLRTGGPYEQYF	TGTGCCAGCAGCCTCCGGACAGGGGGTCCCTACGAGCAGTACTTC
-	TRBJ2-7	14	TRBV5-1	-	CASSMADGSYEQYF	TGCGCCAGCAGCATGGCAGATGGTTCCTACGAGCAGTACTTC
TRBD1	TRBJ1-1	15	TRBV5-1	once	CASSPPGQLNTEAFF	TGCGCCAGCAGCCCACCGGGACAGTTGAACACTGAAGCTTTCTTT
-	TRBJ1-4	15	TRBV6-6	-	CASTLGGGANEKLFF	TGTGCCAGCACCTTGGGAGGGGGAGCTAATGAAAAACTGTTTTTT
TRBD1	TRBJ2-7	13	TRBV6-1	few	CASSVEGGGEQYF	TGTGCCAGCAGTGTGGAAGGGGGCGGCGAGCAGTACTTC
-	TRBJ2-6	15	TRBV6-4	medium-sized	CASSESNSGANVLTF	TGTGCCAGCAGTGAATCAAATTCTGGGGCCAACGTCCTGACTTTC
-	TRBJ1-2	14	TRBV27	-	CASSLQGLSGGYTF	TGTGCCAGCAGTTTACAGGGTTTGTCGGGTGGCTACACCTTC
TRBD1	TRBJ2-7	13	TRBV30	-	CAWSDGTGSEQYF	TGTGCCTGGAGTGATGGGACAGGATCCGAGCAGTACTTC
TRBD2	TRBJ2-1	16	TRBV6-4	-	CASSAIGGTTYNEQFF	TGTGCCAGCAGTGCCATCGGGGGGACCACCTACAATGAGCAGTTCTTC
-	TRBJ1-2	13	TRBV29-1	-	CSAPRDSDYGYTF	TGCAGCGCTCCTCGGGACTCGGACTATGGCTACACCTTC
-	TRBJ1-6	16	TRBV5-8	-	CASSGRTIAYNSPLHF	TGTGCCAGCTCGGGCAGGACGATCGCCTATAATTCACCCCTCCACTTT
TRBD1	TRBJ2-7	14	TRBV6-5	-	CASSLGQGPHEQYF	TGTGCCAGCAGTTTAGGACAGGGACCCCACGAGCAGTACTTC
-	TRBJ1-2	15	TRBV29-1	-	CSVGNPGQLNYGYTF	TGCAGCGTTGGAAACCCGGGGCAACTAAACTATGGCTACACCTTC
-	TRBJ1-4	16	TRBV18	few	CASSPAAGVGNEKLFF	TGTGCCAGCTCACCCGCCGCGGGGGTGGGTAATGAAAAACTGTTTTTT
-	TRBJ1-2	14	TRBV5-5	-	CASSLVTGLNGYTF	TGTGCCAGCAGCTTGGTCACAGGGTTGAATGGCTACACCTTC
-	TRBJ1-5	14	TRBV28	-	CASSSGGAQQPQHF	TGTGCCAGCAGTTCCGGGGGGGCCCAGCAGCCCCAGCATTTT
TRBD2	TRBJ2-3	18	TRBV28	-	CASSLWRGLAGDTDTQYF	TGTGCCAGCAGTTTATGGAGGGGACTAGCGGGGGACACAGATACGCAGTATTTT
TRBD1	TRBJ1-4	16	TRBV9	-	CASIVGGQATNEKLFF	TGTGCCAGCATCGTAGGCGGACAGGCAACTAATGAAAAACTGTTTTTT
-	TRBJ2-5	13	TRBV25-1	-	CASSDYDQETRYF	TGTGCCAGCAGTGATTACGACCAAGAGACCCGGTACTTC
TRBD1	TRBJ1-6	13	TRBV30	-	CAWSIQGYSPLHF	TGTGCCTGGAGTATACAGGGGTATTCACCCCTCCACTTT
-	TRBJ2-3	16	TRBV18	-	CASSPPGPKSTDTQYF	TGTGCCAGCTCACCACCGGGACCGAAAAGCACAGATACGCAGTATTTT
TRBD2	TRBJ2-3	16	TRBV6-6	-	CASDTSGGLSTDTQYF	TGTGCCAGCGATACTAGCGGGGGGCTTAGCACAGATACGCAGTATTTT
TRBD1	TRBJ1-2	16	TRBV6-5	-	CASSYSGRDRVGGYTF	TGTGCCAGCAGTTACTCCGGGCGGGACAGGGTCGGTGGCTACACCTTC
-	TRBJ1-2	15	TRBV4-3	few	CASSQDIQGWYGYTF	TGCGCCAGCAGCCAAGATATCCAGGGGTGGTATGGCTACACCTTC
-	TRBJ2-1	15	TRBV7-9	-	CASSLIRAGDNEQFF	TGTGCCAGCAGCTTAATAAGGGCAGGGGACAATGAGCAGTTCTTC
TRBD2	TRBJ2-5	14	TRBV5-1	-	CASSSRGDQETQYF	TGCGCCAGCAGCTCTCGGGGGGACCAAGAGACCCAGTACTTC
-	TRBJ1-1	12	TRBV2	-	CASSVTNTEAFF	TGTGCCAGCAGTGTAACAAACACTGAAGCTTTCTTT
-	TRBJ1-5	14	TRBV6-4	-	CASSAGLSNQPQHF	TGTGCCAGCAGTGCGGGGTTAAGCAATCAGCCCCAGCATTTT
-	TRBJ1-1	15	TRBV6-5	-	CASSYYAFEDTEAFF	TGTGCCAGCAGTTATTACGCCTTTGAGGACACTGAAGCTTTCTTT
-	TRBJ1-6	12	TRBV2	-	CASRGYGSPLHF	TGTGCCAGCAGGGGTTATGGGTCACCCCTCCACTTT
-	TRBJ1-5	16	TRBV7-6	-	CASSLEGTLSNQPQHF	TGTGCCAGCAGCTTAGAGGGGACCCTTAGCAATCAGCCCCAGCATTTT
TRBD1	TRBJ1-4	14	TRBV10-3	few	CAISRGQGDEKLFF	TGTGCCATCAGCCGGGGACAGGGGGATGAAAAACTGTTTTTT
-	TRBJ1-1	14	TRBV10-1	-	CASSESGDGREAFF	TGCGCCAGCAGTGAGTCGGGGGATGGGAGAGAAGCTTTCTTT
-	TRBJ2-7	11	TRBV5-4	-	CASSLNYEQYF	TGTGCCAGCAGCTTGAACTACGAGCAGTACTTC